The clone carrying this TCR beta chain was seen at least ten times. This sample was included in a study of CD8 T cells in ankylosing spondylitis. TCRdb used MiXCR to reprocess the 5' RACE reads, holding one entry per CDR3 protein. The data hold around 130,000 distinct CDR3 sequences, with about 7% observed a single time. Germline CDR1 is DFQATT and CDR2 is SNEGSKA (reference sequence). With 0 bases removed from V and 5 bases from J, the gap between germline ends came to 11 bases. The CDR3 extends over 14 amino acids. This sequence joins TRBV20-1 and TRBJ2-1; D not resolved. Sequenced: blood, either unsorted or a sorted T cell fraction (not recorded which). The sequence came from a male donor with ankylosing spondylitis or in good health (not recorded which). CDR3: CSARDLDRHNEQFF. The CDR3 DNA reads as TGCAGTGCTAGAGATCTGGACCGACACAATGAGCAGTTCTTC.